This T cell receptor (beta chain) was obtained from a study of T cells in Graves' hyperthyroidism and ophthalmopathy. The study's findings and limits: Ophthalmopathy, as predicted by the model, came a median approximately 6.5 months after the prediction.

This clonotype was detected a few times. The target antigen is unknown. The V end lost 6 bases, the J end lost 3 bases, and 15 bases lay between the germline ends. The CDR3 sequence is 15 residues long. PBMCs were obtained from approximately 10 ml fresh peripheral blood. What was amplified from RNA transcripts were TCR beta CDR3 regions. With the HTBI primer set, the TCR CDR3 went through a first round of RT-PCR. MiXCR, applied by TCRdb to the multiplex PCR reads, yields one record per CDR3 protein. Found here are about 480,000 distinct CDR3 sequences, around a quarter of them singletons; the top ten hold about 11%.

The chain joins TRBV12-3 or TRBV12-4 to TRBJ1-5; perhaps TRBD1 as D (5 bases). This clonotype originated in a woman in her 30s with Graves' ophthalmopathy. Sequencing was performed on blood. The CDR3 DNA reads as TGTGCCAGCAGCGGGTGGGGACGGAACAATCAGCCCCAGCATTTT. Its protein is CASSGWGRNNQPQHF.